Following are 10 T cell receptor beta chains from one sample sequenced in a study of CD8+ T cells in alopecia areata listed by TCRdb under 2018. The meaning of the sample's time point label: baseline before oral tofacitinib. The library was built by means of the immunoSEQ multiplex PCR assay. For TCR sequencing, RNA was extracted from every sample and reverse transcribed into cDNA to serve as template. This immuneACCESS table, as held by TCRdb, lists in-frame sequences with V and J called but not all clones. Of the missing ones, under half trace to an unresolved V gene in checked studies; the others have no known cause. This sample gives 100,000 to 150,000 clones in total; 49% of them show up just once. The ten top clones hold around 19% of the sample. The sample here was CD8+ T cells sorted from blood, taken at week 0. These receptors all come from a human donor with alopecia areata.

As to this clone: This is likely a read error, given that the CDR3 carries no conserved phenylalanine or tryptophan at its end. Because the CDR3's place on the DNA is in doubt, the DNA is left out and the CDR3 is given as listed by TCRdb. V is TRBV6-4 and J is TRBJ1-2; TRBD1 is the table's D call and was not checked against the DNA. A total of 11 residues make up the CDR3, ends included. Germline V gene data show CDR1 as MRHNA and CDR2 as SNTAGT. The CDR3 sequence: CASSDSAGVLT.

The chain recombines TRBV5-1 with TRBJ2-7, with D possibly being TRBD1 (6 bases). The CDR3 has 14 residues. Between the trimmed V and J ends, which lost 4 bases and 4 bases, there was a span of 15 bases. From germline, CDR1 is SGHRS and CDR2 YFSETQ. The CDR3 spells CASSPRGQSYEQYF. The DNA for the CDR3 is TGCGCCAGCAGCCCTCGGGGACAATCGTACGAGCAGTACTTC.

The chain couples TRBV9 to TRBJ2-1, with D possibly called TRBD1 or TRBD2 (5 bases each). V was shortened by 3 bases and J by 4 bases, with 14 bases between the two germline ends. Per germline, CDR1 SGDLS and CDR2 YYNGEE. The CDR3 totals 15 residues. The CDR3 DNA is TGTGCCAGCAGCGGGGACCTCGCGCCGTACAATGAGCAGTTCTTC. It yields the protein CASSGDLAPYNEQFF. The full variable domain, completed using reference TRBV9 and TRBJ2-1, is DSGVTQTPKHLITATGQRVTLRCSPRSGDLSVYWYQQSLDQGLQFLIQYYNGEERAKGNILERFSAQQFPDLHSELNLSSLELGDSALYFCASSGDLAPYNEQFFGPGTRLTVL.

This chain uses TRBV6-6 with TRBJ1-2; TRBD1 aligns across 8 bases. Trimming cost V 0 bases and J 5 bases; bases outside gene matches: 5. CDR3 length: 15 residues. Germline V lookup: CDR1 MNHNY, CDR2 SVGAGI (reference sequence). DNA for the CDR3: TGTGCCAGCAGTTACTCGGGACAGGAAGCGTATGGCTACACCTTC. Translation gives CASSYSGQEAYGYTF.

This chain links TRBV23-1 with TRBJ1-2, with a tentative D call TRBD1 (5 bases). TRBV23-1 is flagged as an ORF with uncertain function. The CDR3 is 16 residues long. The V gene lost 0 bases and the J gene lost 8 bases, with 19 bases spanning the gap. CDR3 nucleotide sequence: TGCGCCAGCAGTCAATCGAGAGCCCGTGGACATCGGGGCTACACCTTC. It specifies CASSQSRARGHRGYTF.

This clone was observed a few times. The rearrangement links TRBV9 to TRBJ1-3; D remains unclear. Germline V gene data show CDR1 as SGDLS and CDR2 as YYNGEE. Trimming removed 0 bases at V and 0 bases at J, with 4 bases between. The CDR3 is 14 amino acids. Here the CDR3 reads CASSVGSSGNTIYF. Here the CDR3 DNA reads TGTGCCAGCAGCGTAGGGAGCTCTGGAAACACCATATATTTT.

V and J are TRBV9 and TRBJ1-3; D might be TRBD1 (6 bases). CDR1 is SGDLS, CDR2 YYNGEE, per germline. CDR3 length equals 19 residues. Trimming shortened V by 2 bases and J by 0 bases, and 21 bases separated the two germline ends. The CDR3 nucleotides are TGTGCCAGCAGCGTGTGGGGTAACCAGGGGAGGAGCTCTGGAAACACCATATATTTT. Translated, it gives CASSVWGNQGRSSGNTIYF.

This clone was detected only a few times. V usage is TRBV6-5 and J usage is TRBJ2-7; 7 positions match TRBD2. Germline assignment: CDR1 MNHEY and CDR2 SVGAGI. The J segment lost 7 bases and the V segment lost 2 bases, leaving 11 bases of the junction unmatched. This CDR3 is 15 amino acids long. CDR3 nucleotide sequence: TGTGCCAGCAGTTACAGGGAGGGCCCGTTGAGGGAGCAGTACTTC. Residues: CASSYREGPLREQYF.

This chain links TRBV15 with TRBJ1-3; no clear D gene. There are 16 residues in the CDR3. Per the germline V gene, CDR1 is LNHNV and CDR2 is YYDKDF (reference sequence). Trimming took 2 bases from V and 0 from J, leaving 11 bases between them. CDR3 nucleotide sequence: TGTGCCACCAGCAGAACCACAGCAGACTCTGGAAACACCATATATTTT. It yields the protein CATSRTTADSGNTIYF.

This clone was observed a handful of times. The J gene is TRBJ1-6, the V gene TRBV2; 7 nucleotides align to TRBD1. The CDR3 is 16 residues long. The ends lost 4 bases at V and 7 bases at J; junction bases unmatched: 10. Germline loops: CDR1 SNHLY, CDR2 FYNNEI. The CDR3 here is CASSAGGQNANSPLHF. In nucleotides, the CDR3 is TGTGCCAGCAGTGCAGGGGGACAGAATGCAAATTCACCCCTCCACTTT. Full variable domain (outside the CDR3, taken from reference TRBV2 and TRBJ1-6): EPEVTQTPSHQVTQMGQEVILRCVPISNHLYFYWYRQILGQKVEFLVSFYNNEISEKSEIFDDQFSVERPDGSNFTLKIRSTKLEDSAMYFCASSAGGQNANSPLHFGNGTRLTVT.